This entry is about one TCR beta chain. The target antigen is unknown. CDR3 size: 16 residues. V gave up 0 bases and J gave up 0 bases; unmatched junction bases: 7. From germline, CDR1 is DFQATT and CDR2 SNEGSKA (reference sequence). Carried by the TCR beta cDNA libraries were unique molecular identifiers. TCRdb re-called the PCR reads with MiXCR, one entry per CDR3 protein. The sample yields hundreds of thousands of distinct CDR3 sequences, about 32% seen once. The data were taken from a study of post-analysis software for immune sequencing data. Whole-study context: Recorded subtypes: relapsing-remitting, secondary progressive, progressive-relapsing; some patients unannotated.

Overall study results and limits: TRBV segments more frequent in patients than in controls numbered five and included TRBV5-6, TRBV5-1 and TRBV20-1. Significantly lower normalized Chao1 diversity was found in patients with multiple sclerosis relative to controls.

This receptor was taken from a girl between 10 and 17 years old with multiple sclerosis. Material: blood. The V and J genes are TRBV20-1 and TRBJ2-5, with 7 nucleotides matching TRBD2. The CDR3 is CSARDRGRVYQETQYF. For the CDR3, the DNA is TGCAGTGCTAGAGATCGGGGGAGGGTGTACCAAGAGACCCAGTACTTC.